This T cell receptor (beta chain) stems from a study of T cell responses to AZD1222 COVID-19 vaccine. The wider study: Pooling was applied to second doses at about 4 or about 12 weeks. Study-level results: No day 14 peak samples; only post-peak repertoires were characterized. Reportedly, nearly half the spike-specific TCRs target unmutated variant regions. Once two AZD1222 doses were given, Spike-specific TCR breadth and depth went up.

As regards this clone: Its cognate antigen is unknown.

Clones were read by immunoSEQ multiplex PCR, and TCRdb kept only the in-frame ones, dropping some. This sample yields approximately 150,000 clones, of which 92% are seen a single time; 2.3% belongs to the top ten. This CDR3 comprises 15 residues. V was trimmed by 6 bases and J by 1 base, leaving 15 bases between them. Germline loops: CDR1 LNHDA, CDR2 SQIVND (reference sequence). The input for sequencing was peripheral blood, taken on day 0 of AZD1222 vaccination. The sequence was collected from an adult in good health. The J gene is TRBJ1-1, the V gene TRBV19; D is unclear. The CDR3 nucleotides read TGTGCCAGTAGCCCCCGGAGGGATCGGAACACTGAAGCTTTCTTT. Translation: CASSPRRDRNTEAFF.